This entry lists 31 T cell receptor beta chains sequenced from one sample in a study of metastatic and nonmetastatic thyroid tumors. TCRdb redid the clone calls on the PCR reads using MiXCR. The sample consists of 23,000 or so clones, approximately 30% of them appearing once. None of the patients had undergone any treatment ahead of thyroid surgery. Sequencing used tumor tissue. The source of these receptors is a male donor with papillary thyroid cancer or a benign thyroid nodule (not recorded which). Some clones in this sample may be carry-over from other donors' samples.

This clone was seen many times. CDR3 amino acids: CASSELRGRGGETQYF. CDR3 coding DNA: TGTGCCAGCAGTGAACTAAGGGGCAGGGGAGGAGAGACCCAGTACTTC. This sequence joins TRBV2 and TRBJ2-5; either TRBD1 or TRBD2 may fit D (6 bases each). Germline V CDR1 and CDR2: SNHLY, FYNNEI. This CDR3 spans 16 amino acids. V was clipped by 2 bases and J by 4 bases, with 17 bases between them.

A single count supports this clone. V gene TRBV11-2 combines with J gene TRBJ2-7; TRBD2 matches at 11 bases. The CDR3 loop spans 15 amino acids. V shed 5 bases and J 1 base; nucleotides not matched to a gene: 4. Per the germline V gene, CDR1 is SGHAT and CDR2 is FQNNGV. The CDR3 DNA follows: TGTGCCAGCAGCATAACTAGCGGGGGTTCCTACGAGCAGTACTTC. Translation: CASSITSGGSYEQYF.

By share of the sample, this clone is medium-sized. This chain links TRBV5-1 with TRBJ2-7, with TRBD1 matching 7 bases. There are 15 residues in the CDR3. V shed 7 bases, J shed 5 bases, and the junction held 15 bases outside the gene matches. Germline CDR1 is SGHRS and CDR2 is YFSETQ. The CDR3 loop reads CASRLEIGGRDEQYF. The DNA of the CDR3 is TGCGCCAGCCGTTTAGAGATAGGGGGCAGGGACGAGCAGTACTTC.

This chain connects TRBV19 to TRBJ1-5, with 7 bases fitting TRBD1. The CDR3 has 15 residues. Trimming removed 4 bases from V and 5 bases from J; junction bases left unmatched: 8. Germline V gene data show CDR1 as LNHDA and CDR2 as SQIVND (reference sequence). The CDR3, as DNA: TGTGCCAGTAGTAATCTGGACAGGTCAGATCAGCCCCAGCATTTT. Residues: CASSNLDRSDQPQHF.

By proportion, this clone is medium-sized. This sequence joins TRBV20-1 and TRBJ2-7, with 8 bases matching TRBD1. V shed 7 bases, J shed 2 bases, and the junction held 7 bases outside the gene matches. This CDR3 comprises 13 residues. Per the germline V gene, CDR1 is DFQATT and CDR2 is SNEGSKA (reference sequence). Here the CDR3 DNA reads TGCAGTGGACAGGGGATCTTCCCCTACGAGCAGTACTTC. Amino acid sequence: CSGQGIFPYEQYF.

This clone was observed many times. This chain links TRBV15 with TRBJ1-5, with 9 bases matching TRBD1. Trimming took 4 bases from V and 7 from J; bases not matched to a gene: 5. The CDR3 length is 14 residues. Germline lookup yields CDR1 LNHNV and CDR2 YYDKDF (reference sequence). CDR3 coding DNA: TGTGCCACCAGCAAGACAGGGGGTGGGCAGCCCCAGCATTTT. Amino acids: CATSKTGGGQPQHF. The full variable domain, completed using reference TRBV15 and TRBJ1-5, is DAMVIQNPRYQVTQFGKPVTLSCSQTLNHNVMYWYQQKSSQAPKLLFHYYDKDFNNEADTPDNFQSRRPNTSFCFLDIRSPGLGDTAMYLCATSKTGGGQPQHFGDGTRLSIL.

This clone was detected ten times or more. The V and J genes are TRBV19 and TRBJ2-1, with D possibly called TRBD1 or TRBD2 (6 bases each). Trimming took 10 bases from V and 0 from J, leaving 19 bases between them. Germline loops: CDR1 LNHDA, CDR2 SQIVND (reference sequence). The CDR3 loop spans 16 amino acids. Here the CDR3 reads CATQRAGGSSYNEQFF. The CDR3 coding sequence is TGTGCCACACAAAGGGCCGGGGGCAGCTCCTACAATGAGCAGTTCTTC.

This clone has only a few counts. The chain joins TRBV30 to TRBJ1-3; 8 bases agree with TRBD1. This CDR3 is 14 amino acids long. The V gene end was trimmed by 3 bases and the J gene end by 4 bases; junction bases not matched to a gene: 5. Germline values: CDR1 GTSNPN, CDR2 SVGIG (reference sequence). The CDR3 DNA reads TGTGCCTGGAGCCTCAGGGGGCCGGGAAACACCATATATTTT. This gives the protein CAWSLRGPGNTIYF.

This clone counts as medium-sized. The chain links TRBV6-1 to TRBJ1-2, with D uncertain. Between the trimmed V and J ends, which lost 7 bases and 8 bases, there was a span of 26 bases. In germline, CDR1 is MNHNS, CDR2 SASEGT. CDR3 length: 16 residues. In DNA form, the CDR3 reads TGTGCCAGCACCCGAAGCGCGGTAAAGTCGGGAGTGGGCTACACCTTC. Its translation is CASTRSAVKSGVGYTF.

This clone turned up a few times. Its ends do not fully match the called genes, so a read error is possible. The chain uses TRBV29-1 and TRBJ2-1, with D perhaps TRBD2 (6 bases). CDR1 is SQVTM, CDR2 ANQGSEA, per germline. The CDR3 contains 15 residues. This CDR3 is CSVEFGGSSYSEQFF. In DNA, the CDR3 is TGCAGCGTGGAGTTCGGGGGAAGCTCCTACAGTGAGCAGTTCTTC.

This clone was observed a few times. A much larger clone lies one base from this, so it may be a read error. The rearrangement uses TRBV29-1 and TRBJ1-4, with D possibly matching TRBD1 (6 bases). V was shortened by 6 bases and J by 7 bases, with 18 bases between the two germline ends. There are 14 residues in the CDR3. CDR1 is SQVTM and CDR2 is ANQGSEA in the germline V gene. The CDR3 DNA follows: TGCAGCGTCCCGGACAGTACCCAAGGTGAAAAACTGTTTTTT. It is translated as CSVPDSTQGEKLFF.

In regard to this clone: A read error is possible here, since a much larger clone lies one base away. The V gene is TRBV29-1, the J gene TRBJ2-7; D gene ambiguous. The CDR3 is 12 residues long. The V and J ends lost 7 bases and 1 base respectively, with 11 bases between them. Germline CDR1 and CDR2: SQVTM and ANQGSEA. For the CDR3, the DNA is TGCAGCGCCGGGCCGAGGTCCTACGAGCAGTACTTC. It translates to CSAGPRSYEQYF.

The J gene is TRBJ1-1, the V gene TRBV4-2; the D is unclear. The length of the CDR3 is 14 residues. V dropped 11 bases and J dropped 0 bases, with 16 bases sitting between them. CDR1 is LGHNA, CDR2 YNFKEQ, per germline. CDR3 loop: CASQAGGLNTEAFF. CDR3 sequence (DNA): TGTGCCTCGCAGGCAGGCGGATTGAACACTGAAGCTTTCTTT.

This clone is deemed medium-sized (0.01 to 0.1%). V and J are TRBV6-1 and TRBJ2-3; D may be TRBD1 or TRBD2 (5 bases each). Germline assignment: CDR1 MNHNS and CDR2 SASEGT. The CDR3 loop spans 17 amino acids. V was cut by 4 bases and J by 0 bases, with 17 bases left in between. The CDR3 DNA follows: TGTGCCAGCAGTGGCCGAGGGACGGCGGCTAGCACAGATACGCAGTATTTT. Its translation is CASSGRGTAASTDTQYF.

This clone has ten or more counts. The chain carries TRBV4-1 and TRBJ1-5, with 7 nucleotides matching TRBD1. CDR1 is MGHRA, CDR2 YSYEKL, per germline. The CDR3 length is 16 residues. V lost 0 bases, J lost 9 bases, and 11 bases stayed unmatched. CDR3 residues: CASSQDRTGRRWPQHF. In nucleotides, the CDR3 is TGCGCCAGCAGCCAAGATAGGACAGGCCGCCGGTGGCCCCAGCATTTT.

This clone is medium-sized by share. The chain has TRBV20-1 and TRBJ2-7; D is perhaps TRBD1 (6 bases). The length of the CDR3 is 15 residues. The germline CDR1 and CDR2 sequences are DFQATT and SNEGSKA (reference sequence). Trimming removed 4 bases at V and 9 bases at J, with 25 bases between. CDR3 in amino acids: CSANPGDTISRVQYF. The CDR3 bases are TGCAGTGCTAACCCCGGGGACACCATATCTCGAGTGCAGTACTTC.

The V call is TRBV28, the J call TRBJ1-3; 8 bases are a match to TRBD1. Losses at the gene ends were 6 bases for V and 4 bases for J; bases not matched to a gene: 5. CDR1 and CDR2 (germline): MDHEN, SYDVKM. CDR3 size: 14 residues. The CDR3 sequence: CASRGGQGGNTIYF. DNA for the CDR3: TGTGCCAGCAGGGGAGGACAGGGAGGAAACACCATATATTTT.

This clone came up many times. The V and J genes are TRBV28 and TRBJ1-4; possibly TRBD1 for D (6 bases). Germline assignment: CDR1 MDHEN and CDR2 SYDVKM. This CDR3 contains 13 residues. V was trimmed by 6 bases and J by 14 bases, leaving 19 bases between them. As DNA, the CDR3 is TGTGCCAGCAGACCGACCCTAGGGGGGGGGCTGTTTTTT. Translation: CASRPTLGGGLFF.

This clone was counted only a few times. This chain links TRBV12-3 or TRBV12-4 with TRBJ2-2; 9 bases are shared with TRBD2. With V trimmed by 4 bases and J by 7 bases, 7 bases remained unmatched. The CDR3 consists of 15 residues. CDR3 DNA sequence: TGTGCCAGCAGTTCAAGCGGGGGGCGGGGCGGGGAGCTGTTTTTT. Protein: CASSSSGGRGGELFF.

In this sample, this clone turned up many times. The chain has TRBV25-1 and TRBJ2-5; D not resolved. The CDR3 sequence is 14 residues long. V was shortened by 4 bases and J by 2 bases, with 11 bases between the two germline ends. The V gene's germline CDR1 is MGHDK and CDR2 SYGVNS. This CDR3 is CASSGTYGQETQYF. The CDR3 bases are TGTGCCAGCAGTGGAACATACGGGCAAGAGACCCAGTACTTC.

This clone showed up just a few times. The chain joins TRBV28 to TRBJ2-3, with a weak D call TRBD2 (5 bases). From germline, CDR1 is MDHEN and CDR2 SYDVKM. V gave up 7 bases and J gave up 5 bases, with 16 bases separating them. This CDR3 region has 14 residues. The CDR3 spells CASTPMPRGDTQYF. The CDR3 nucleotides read TGTGCCAGCACCCCCATGCCCCGGGGAGATACGCAGTATTTT.

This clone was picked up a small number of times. The CDR3 bases are TGTGCCAGCAGTGACGCCGCGCGAGGAGAGCAGTTCTTC. Protein product: CASSDAARGEQFF. The rearrangement links TRBV6-4 to TRBJ2-1; D uncertain. The CDR3 loop spans 13 amino acids. CDR1 is MRHNA, CDR2 SNTAGT, per germline. Trimming left V 2 bases short and J 10 bases short, with 12 bases between.

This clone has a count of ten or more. The CDR3 sequence is CASSLYWDRNQPQHF. The CDR3 DNA reads TGTGCCAGCAGCTTATACTGGGATCGTAATCAGCCCCAGCATTTT. V usage is TRBV5-8 and J usage is TRBJ1-5, with D hard to call. Between the trimmed V and J ends, which lost 2 bases and 4 bases, there was a span of 13 bases. The CDR3 has 15 amino acids. Germline loops: CDR1 SGHTS, CDR2 YDEGEE.

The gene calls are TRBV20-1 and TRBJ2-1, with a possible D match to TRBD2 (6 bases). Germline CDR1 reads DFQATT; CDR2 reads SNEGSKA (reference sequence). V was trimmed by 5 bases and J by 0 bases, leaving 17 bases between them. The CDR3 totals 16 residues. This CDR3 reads CSAPHPSASSYNEQFF. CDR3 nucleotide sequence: TGCAGTGCTCCTCATCCTAGCGCGAGCTCCTACAATGAGCAGTTCTTC.

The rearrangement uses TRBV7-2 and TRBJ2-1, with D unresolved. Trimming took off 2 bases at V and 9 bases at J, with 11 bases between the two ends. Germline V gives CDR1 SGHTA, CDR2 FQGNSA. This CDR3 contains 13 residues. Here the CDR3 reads CASSLSSASEQFF. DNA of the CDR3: TGTGCCAGCAGCTTATCCAGCGCAAGTGAGCAGTTCTTC. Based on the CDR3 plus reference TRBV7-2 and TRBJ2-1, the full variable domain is GAGVSQSPSNKVTEKGKDVELRCDPISGHTALYWYRQSLGQGLEFLIYFQGNSAPDKSGLPSDRFSAERTGGSVSTLTIQRTQQEDSAVYLCASSLSSASEQFFGPGTRLTVL.

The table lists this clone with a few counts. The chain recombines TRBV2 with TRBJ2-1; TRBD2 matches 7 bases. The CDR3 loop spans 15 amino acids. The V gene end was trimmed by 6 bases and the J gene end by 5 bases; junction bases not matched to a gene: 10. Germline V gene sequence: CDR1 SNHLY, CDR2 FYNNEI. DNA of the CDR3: TGTGCCAGCAGCCTTCTTAGCGGGCGGGACAATGAGCAGTTCTTC. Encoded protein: CASSLLSGRDNEQFF.

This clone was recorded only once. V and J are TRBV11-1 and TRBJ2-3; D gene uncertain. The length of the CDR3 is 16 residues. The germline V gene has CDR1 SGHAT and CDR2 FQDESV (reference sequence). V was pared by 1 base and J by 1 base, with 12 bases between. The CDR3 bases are TGTGCCAGCAGCTTAGGAGACCTTGGCGGCACAGATACGCAGTATTTT. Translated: CASSLGDLGGTDTQYF.

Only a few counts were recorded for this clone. CDR3 coding DNA: TGTGCCACCAGCAGAGATTCGACGGAAAGCTCCTACGAGCAGTACTTC. Amino acids: CATSRDSTESSYEQYF. This chain connects TRBV15 to TRBJ2-7; the D is unclear. Germline CDR1 and CDR2: LNHNV and YYDKDF (reference sequence). The CDR3 has 16 residues. The V and J ends lost 0 bases and 0 bases respectively, with 12 bases between them.

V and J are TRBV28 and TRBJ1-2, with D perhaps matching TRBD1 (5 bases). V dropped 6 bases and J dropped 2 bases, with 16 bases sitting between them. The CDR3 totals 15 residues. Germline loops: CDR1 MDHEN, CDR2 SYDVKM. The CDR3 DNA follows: TGTGCCAGCAGCCTAGCAGGGCAACGAAACTATGGCTACACCTTC. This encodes CASSLAGQRNYGYTF.

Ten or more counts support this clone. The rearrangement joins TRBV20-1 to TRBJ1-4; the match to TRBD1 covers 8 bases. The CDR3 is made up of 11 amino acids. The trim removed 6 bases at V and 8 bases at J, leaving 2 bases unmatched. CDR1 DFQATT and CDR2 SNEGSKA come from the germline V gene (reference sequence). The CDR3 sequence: CSARDREKLFF. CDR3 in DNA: TGCAGTGCCAGGGACAGGGAAAAACTGTTTTTT.

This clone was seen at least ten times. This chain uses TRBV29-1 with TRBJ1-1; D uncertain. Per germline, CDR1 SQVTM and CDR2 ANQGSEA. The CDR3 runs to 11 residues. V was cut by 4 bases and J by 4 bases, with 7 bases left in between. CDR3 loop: CSVAQATEAFF. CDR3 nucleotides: TGCAGCGTTGCCCAGGCCACTGAAGCTTTCTTT.